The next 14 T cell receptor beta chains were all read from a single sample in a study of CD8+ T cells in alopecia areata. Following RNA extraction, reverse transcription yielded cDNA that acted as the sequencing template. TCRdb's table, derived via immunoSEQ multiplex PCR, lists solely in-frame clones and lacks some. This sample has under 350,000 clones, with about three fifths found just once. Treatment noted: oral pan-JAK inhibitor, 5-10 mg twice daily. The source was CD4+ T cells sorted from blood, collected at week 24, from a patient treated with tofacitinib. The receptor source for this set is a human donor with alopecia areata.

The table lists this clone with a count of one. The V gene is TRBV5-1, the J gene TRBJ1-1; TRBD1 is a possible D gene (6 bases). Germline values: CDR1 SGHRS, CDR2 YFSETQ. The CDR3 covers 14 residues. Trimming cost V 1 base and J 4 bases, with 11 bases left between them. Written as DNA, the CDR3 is TGCGCCAGCAGCTTGTCAGGGGAAAGCACTGAAGCTTTCTTT. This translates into CASSLSGESTEAFF.

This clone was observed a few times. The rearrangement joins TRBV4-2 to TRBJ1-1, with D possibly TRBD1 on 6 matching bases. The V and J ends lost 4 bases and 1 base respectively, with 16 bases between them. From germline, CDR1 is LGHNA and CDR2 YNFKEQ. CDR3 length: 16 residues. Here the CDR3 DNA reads TGTGCCAGCAGCCCACTGAAACAGGGAGGGAACACTGAAGCTTTCTTT. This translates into CASSPLKQGGNTEAFF.

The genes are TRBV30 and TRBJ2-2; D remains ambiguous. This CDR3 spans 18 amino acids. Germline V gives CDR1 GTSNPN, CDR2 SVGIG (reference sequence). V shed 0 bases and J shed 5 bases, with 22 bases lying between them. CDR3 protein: CAWSVPRISRGRTGELFF. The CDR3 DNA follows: TGTGCCTGGAGTGTACCCCGGATTAGCAGAGGACGGACCGGGGAGCTGTTTTTT.

CDR3 sequence reads: CASSPPSRNGNTIYF. The CDR3 DNA is TGTGCCAGCAGTCCCCCGAGTCGGAATGGAAACACCATATATTTT. This sequence joins TRBV13 and TRBJ1-3; D gene ambiguous. The V end was cut by 6 bases, the J end by 3 bases, with 15 bases between. The CDR3 runs to 15 residues. CDR1 and CDR2 from the germline V gene are PRHDT and FYEKMQ (reference sequence).

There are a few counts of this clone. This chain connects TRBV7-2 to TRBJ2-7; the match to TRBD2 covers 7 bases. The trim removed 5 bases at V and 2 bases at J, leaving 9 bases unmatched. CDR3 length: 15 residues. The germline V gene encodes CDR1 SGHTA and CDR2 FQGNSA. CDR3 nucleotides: TGTGCCAGCAGCGGAGGCGGTAGCGGGCCCTACGAGCAGTACTTC. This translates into CASSGGGSGPYEQYF.

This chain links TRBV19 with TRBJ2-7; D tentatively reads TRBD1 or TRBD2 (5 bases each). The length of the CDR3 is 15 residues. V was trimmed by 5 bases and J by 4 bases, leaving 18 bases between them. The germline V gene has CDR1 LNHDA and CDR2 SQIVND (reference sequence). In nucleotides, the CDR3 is TGTGCCAGTAGTCCTCCGGGACGCCGCGAGTACGAGCAGTACTTC. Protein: CASSPPGRREYEQYF.

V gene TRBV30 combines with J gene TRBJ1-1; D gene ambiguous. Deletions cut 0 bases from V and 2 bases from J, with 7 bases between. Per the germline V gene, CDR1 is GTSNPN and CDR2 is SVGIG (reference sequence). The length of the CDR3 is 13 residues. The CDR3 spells CAWSVQQNTEAFF. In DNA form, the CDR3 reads TGTGCCTGGAGTGTACAACAAAACACTGAAGCTTTCTTT.

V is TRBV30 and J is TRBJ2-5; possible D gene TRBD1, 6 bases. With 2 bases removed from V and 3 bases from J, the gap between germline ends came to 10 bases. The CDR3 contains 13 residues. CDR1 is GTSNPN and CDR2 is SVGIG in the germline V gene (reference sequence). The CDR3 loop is CAWSLGAEETQYF. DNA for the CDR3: TGTGCCTGGAGTTTGGGGGCCGAAGAGACCCAGTACTTC. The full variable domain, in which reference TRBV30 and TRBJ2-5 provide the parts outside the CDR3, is SQTIHQWPATLVQPVGSPLSLECTVEGTSNPNLYWYRQAAGRGLQLLFYSVGIGQISSEVPQNLSASRPQDRQFILSSKKLLLSDSGFYLCAWSLGAEETQYFGPGTRLLVL.

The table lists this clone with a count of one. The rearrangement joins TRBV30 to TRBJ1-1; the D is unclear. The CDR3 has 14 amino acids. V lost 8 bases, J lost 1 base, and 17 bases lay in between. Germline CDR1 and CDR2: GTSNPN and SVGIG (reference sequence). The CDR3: CAAKRWTANTEAFF. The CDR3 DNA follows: TGTGCCGCGAAGCGGTGGACGGCGAACACTGAAGCTTTCTTT.

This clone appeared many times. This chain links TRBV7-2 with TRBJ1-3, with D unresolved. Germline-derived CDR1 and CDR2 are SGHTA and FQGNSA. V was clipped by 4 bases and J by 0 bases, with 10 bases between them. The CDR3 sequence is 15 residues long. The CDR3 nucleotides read TGTGCCAGCAGCTATAACAGATTCTCTGGAAACACCATATATTTT. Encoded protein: CASSYNRFSGNTIYF.

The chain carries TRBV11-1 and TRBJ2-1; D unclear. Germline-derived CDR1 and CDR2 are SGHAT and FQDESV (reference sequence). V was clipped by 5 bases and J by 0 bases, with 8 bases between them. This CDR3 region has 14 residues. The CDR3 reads CASSRLSSYNEQFF. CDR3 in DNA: TGTGCCAGCAGCCGGTTGAGCTCCTACAATGAGCAGTTCTTC.

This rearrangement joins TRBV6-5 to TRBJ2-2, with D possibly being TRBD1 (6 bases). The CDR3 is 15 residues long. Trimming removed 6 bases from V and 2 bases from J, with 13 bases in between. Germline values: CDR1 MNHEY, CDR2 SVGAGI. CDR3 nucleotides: TGTGCCAGCAGCTCACAGGGTCGAAACACCGGGGAGCTGTTTTTT. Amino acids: CASSSQGRNTGELFF.

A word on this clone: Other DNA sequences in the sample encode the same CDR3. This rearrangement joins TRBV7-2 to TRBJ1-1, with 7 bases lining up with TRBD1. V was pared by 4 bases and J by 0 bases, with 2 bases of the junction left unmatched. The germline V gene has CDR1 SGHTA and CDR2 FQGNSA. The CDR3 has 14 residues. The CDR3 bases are TGTGCCAGCAGCTCCGACAGGGTGAACACTGAAGCTTTCTTT. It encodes CASSSDRVNTEAFF.

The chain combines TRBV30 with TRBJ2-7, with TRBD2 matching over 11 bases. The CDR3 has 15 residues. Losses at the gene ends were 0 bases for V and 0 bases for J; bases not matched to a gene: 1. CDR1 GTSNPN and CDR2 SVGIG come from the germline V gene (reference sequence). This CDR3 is CAWSVLAGVSYEQYF. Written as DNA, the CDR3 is TGTGCCTGGAGTGTACTAGCGGGGGTCTCCTACGAGCAGTACTTC.